Listed below are T cell receptor beta chains from one sample, sequenced in a study of CD8 T cells in ankylosing spondylitis. TCRdb re-called the 5' RACE reads with MiXCR, one entry per CDR3 protein. The sample records around 340,000 distinct CDR3 sequences, under 15% being singletons. Sequencing used blood, either unsorted or a sorted T cell fraction (not recorded which). The receptors were gathered from a male donor with ankylosing spondylitis or in good health (not recorded which). Each CDR3 is given without its conserved first and last residue.

j_call: TRBJ2-7
v_call: TRBV12-3/TRBV12-4
cdr3_aa: ASSFLAEQY

j_call: TRBJ2-5
v_call: TRBV6-1
cdr3_aa: ASSVGTSGVKY

j_call: TRBJ2-3
v_call: TRBV12-3/TRBV12-4
cdr3_aa: ASSLQGVDTQY

j_call: TRBJ2-3
v_call: TRBV15
cdr3_aa: ATSRPSGRASDTQY

j_call: TRBJ1-2
v_call: TRBV11-2
cdr3_aa: ASSSDRGGYT

j_call: TRBJ1-2
v_call: TRBV20-1
cdr3_aa: SARPTGQAYNYGYT

j_call: TRBJ2-3
v_call: TRBV11-2
cdr3_aa: ASSSSVKPSTDTQY

j_call: TRBJ2-2
v_call: TRBV29-1
cdr3_aa: SAGTHTGELF

j_call: TRBJ2-3
v_call: TRBV10-3
cdr3_aa: AISESQRGSTDTQY

j_call: TRBJ2-7
v_call: TRBV12-3/TRBV12-4
cdr3_aa: ASSLDHGYEQY

j_call: TRBJ1-6
v_call: TRBV4-1
cdr3_aa: ASSQGRPGSSYNSPLH

j_call: TRBJ2-2
v_call: TRBV5-6
cdr3_aa: ASSFRTSGSRVNTGELF

j_call: TRBJ2-3
v_call: TRBV29-1
cdr3_aa: SATKGPYTDTQY

j_call: TRBJ1-4
v_call: TRBV5-1
cdr3_aa: ASSFDRPATNEKLF

j_call: TRBJ1-1
v_call: TRBV5-1
cdr3_aa: ASSWGQGRVLNTEAF

j_call: TRBJ2-2
v_call: TRBV2
cdr3_aa: ASSVGQASITGELF

j_call: TRBJ1-2
v_call: TRBV4-1
cdr3_aa: ASSQRQISNYGYT

j_call: TRBJ2-3
v_call: TRBV5-1
cdr3_aa: ASSLAPSLDTQY

j_call: TRBJ2-1
v_call: TRBV4-2
cdr3_aa: ASSTTQRADNEQF

j_call: TRBJ2-7
v_call: TRBV11-2
cdr3_aa: ASSLGTILREQY

j_call: TRBJ2-7
v_call: TRBV6-1
cdr3_aa: ASSEGPTTYEQY

j_call: TRBJ2-3
v_call: TRBV20-1
cdr3_aa: SARPPLAGITDTQY

j_call: TRBJ2-5
v_call: TRBV18
cdr3_aa: ASSPRGQETQY

j_call: TRBJ1-2
v_call: TRBV19
cdr3_aa: ASSPGWLYGYT

j_call: TRBJ2-1
v_call: TRBV7-2
cdr3_aa: ASSPSRGAIKDNEQF

j_call: TRBJ2-7
v_call: TRBV7-9
cdr3_aa: ASTFSGGDKEQY

j_call: TRBJ1-6
v_call: TRBV3-1
cdr3_aa: ASSQEERNSPLH

j_call: TRBJ2-7
v_call: TRBV5-1
cdr3_aa: ASSLLSDPHEQY

j_call: TRBJ2-2
v_call: TRBV5-1
cdr3_aa: ASSPPAGEDTGELF

j_call: TRBJ2-3
v_call: TRBV6-1
cdr3_aa: ASRGQGVDTQY

j_call: TRBJ1-2
v_call: TRBV3-1
cdr3_aa: ASSQGRQYGYT

j_call: TRBJ2-7
v_call: TRBV13
cdr3_aa: ASSLGLAGEEQY

j_call: TRBJ2-1
v_call: TRBV11-2
cdr3_aa: ASSPRGLAGAYYNEQF

j_call: TRBJ1-2
v_call: TRBV12-3/TRBV12-4
cdr3_aa: ASSLHPAGYT

j_call: TRBJ2-5
v_call: TRBV5-1
cdr3_aa: ASSLVQQETQY

j_call: TRBJ1-1
v_call: TRBV3-1
cdr3_aa: ASRPLAGSAAF

j_call: TRBJ2-2
v_call: TRBV5-1
cdr3_aa: ASSLTGGNGELF

j_call: TRBJ1-1
v_call: TRBV28
cdr3_aa: ASSLGEQAF

j_call: TRBJ2-2
v_call: TRBV16
cdr3_aa: ASSQKGQSGGGELF

j_call: TRBJ2-7
v_call: TRBV6-1
cdr3_aa: ASRPDRGLRNEQY

j_call: TRBJ2-5
v_call: TRBV11-2
cdr3_aa: ASSLAVETQY

j_call: TRBJ2-7
v_call: TRBV9
cdr3_aa: ASSVEEGWTFGFYEQY

j_call: TRBJ2-7
v_call: TRBV12-3/TRBV12-4
cdr3_aa: ASSLWERAEQY

j_call: TRBJ2-5
v_call: TRBV10-3
cdr3_aa: AIREDSLKETQY